Following are 21 T cell receptor beta chains from one sample sequenced in a study of T cell repertoires in cytomegalovirus infection. From the reads, TCRdb called clonotypes with MiXCR, one entry per CDR3 protein. The profile shows about 700,000 distinct CDR3 sequences, 30% to 40% of them singletons. Their specific antigens are unknown. The specimen comprised cultured PBMCs, sampled from culture after CMV antigen stimulation. The receptors shown here come from a human donor in good health (CMV status not recorded). Some clones in this sample may be carry-over from other donors' samples.

The CDR3 region has the DNA TGCGCCAGCAGCCCATTGATGGGGACGAGCGGCTACGAGCAGTACTTC. Its translation is CASSPLMGTSGYEQYF. The chain carries TRBV5-1 and TRBJ2-7; perhaps D is TRBD1 or TRBD2 (5 bases each). This CDR3 region has 16 residues. V lost 4 bases, J lost 3 bases, and 20 bases lay in between. CDR1 SGHRS and CDR2 YFSETQ come from the germline V gene.

This clonotype was counted only a few times. V usage is TRBV20-1 and J usage is TRBJ2-3, with D perhaps TRBD1 (5 bases). The germline V and J ends were trimmed by 0 bases and 2 bases, with 9 bases remaining between them. The germline V gene has CDR1 DFQATT and CDR2 SNEGSKA (reference sequence). The CDR3 sequence is 14 residues long. This CDR3 is CSARDIRATDTQYF. The CDR3 nucleotides are TGCAGTGCTAGAGATATCAGGGCCACAGATACGCAGTATTTT.

This clonotype was recorded many times. This chain connects TRBV7-2 to TRBJ1-6; D is ambiguous. V shed 2 bases and J shed 6 bases, with 11 bases lying between them. This CDR3 contains 15 residues. Germline-derived CDR1 and CDR2 are SGHTA and FQGNSA. DNA for the CDR3: TGTGCCAGCAGCTTATCGGGCAGTTCTAATTCACCCCTCCACTTT. Protein sequence: CASSLSGSSNSPLHF.

CDR3 bases: TGTGCCAGCAGCCTACCGATAGGACAGTGGCCCTATGGCTACACCTTC. It is translated as CASSLPIGQWPYGYTF. The chain uses TRBV5-8 and TRBJ1-2; D is possibly TRBD1 (6 bases). The CDR3 contains 16 residues. Trimming removed 4 bases at V and 4 bases at J, with 20 bases between. Germline V gene data show CDR1 as SGHTS and CDR2 as YDEGEE.

This clonotype came up many times. The chain uses TRBV7-2 and TRBJ2-2; D gene ambiguous. V gave up 3 bases and J gave up 1 base, with 6 bases separating them. The CDR3 length is 14 residues. Germline CDR1 SGHTA, CDR2 FQGNSA. CDR3 coding DNA: TGTGCCAGCAGCTTCAAGCAGAACACCGGGGAGCTGTTTTTT. Translating gives CASSFKQNTGELFF. The variable domain in full, with the rest retrieved from reference TRBV7-2 and TRBJ2-2, is GAGVSQSPSNKVTEKGKDVELRCDPISGHTALYWYRQSLGQGLEFLIYFQGNSAPDKSGLPSDRFSAERTGGSVSTLTIQRTQQEDSAVYLCASSFKQNTGELFFGEGSRLTVL.

There are a few counts of this clonotype. The chain employs TRBV28 and TRBJ1-3; D perhaps matches TRBD1 (5 bases). Germline V gene sequence: CDR1 MDHEN, CDR2 SYDVKM. This CDR3 comprises 16 residues. V lost 7 bases, J lost 0 bases, and 16 bases lay in between. CDR3 loop: CASTDRWGNSGNTIYF. In nucleotides, the CDR3 is TGTGCCAGCACCGATCGGTGGGGGAACTCTGGAAACACCATATATTTT.

The genes are TRBV15 and TRBJ1-1, with no clear D. Between the trimmed V and J ends, which lost 0 bases and 1 base, there was a span of 9 bases. Germline CDR1 LNHNV, CDR2 YYDKDF (reference sequence). The length of the CDR3 is 15 residues. Here the CDR3 DNA reads TGTGCCACCAGCAGAGATTGGACTACGAACACTGAAGCTTTCTTT. Translating gives CATSRDWTTNTEAFF.

The chain couples TRBV24-1 to TRBJ2-3; D uncertain. V shed 4 bases and J shed 10 bases, with 14 bases lying between them. The CDR3 sequence is 13 residues long. In germline, CDR1 is KGHDR, CDR2 SFDVKD. This CDR3 is CATSDHADSSQYF. The CDR3 coding sequence is TGTGCCACCAGTGACCATGCAGACTCTTCGCAGTATTTT.

V gene TRBV6-2 or TRBV6-3 combines with J gene TRBJ2-7, with 11 bases lining up with TRBD2. V shed 5 bases, J shed 7 bases, and the junction held 4 bases outside the gene matches. CDR3 size: 13 residues. Germline V lookup: CDR1 MNHEY, CDR2 SVGEGT. CDR3 DNA: TGTGCCAGCAGTCTGGGACTAGCGGTTGAGCAGTACTTC. Protein: CASSLGLAVEQYF.

The DNA for the CDR3 is TGTGCCAGCAGCCGGGCAGGGATCTCCTACGAGCAGTACTTC. Amino acid sequence: CASSRAGISYEQYF. The rearrangement links TRBV6-5 to TRBJ2-7, with D maybe TRBD1 (5 bases). Looked up from germline, CDR1 is MNHEY and CDR2 is SVGAGI. CDR3 length: 14 residues. The ends were cut back, 6 bases at V and 0 bases at J, with 12 bases in the middle.

This clonotype was found many times. This sequence joins TRBV7-2 and TRBJ2-3; 7 bases are a match to TRBD2. J was trimmed by 0 bases and V by 2 bases; bases with no gene match: 2. The CDR3 has 15 amino acids. Germline-derived CDR1 and CDR2 are SGHTA and FQGNSA. CDR3 coding DNA: TGTGCCAGCAGCTTACGGCGGGAGAGCACAGATACGCAGTATTTT. It encodes CASSLRRESTDTQYF. The variable domain in full, completed from reference TRBV7-2 and TRBJ2-3, reads GAGVSQSPSNKVTEKGKDVELRCDPISGHTALYWYRQSLGQGLEFLIYFQGNSAPDKSGLPSDRFSAERTGGSVSTLTIQRTQQEDSAVYLCASSLRRESTDTQYFGPGTRLTVL.

The chain has TRBV5-6 and TRBJ2-1; TRBD2 is a possible D gene (5 bases). Per germline, CDR1 SGHDT and CDR2 YYEEEE. This CDR3 has 16 residues. The ends were cut back, 3 bases at V and 1 base at J, with 14 bases in the middle. The CDR3 coding sequence is TGTGCCAGCAGCTCCTACCCCCGGGGATCCTACAATGAGCAGTTCTTC. As protein: CASSSYPRGSYNEQFF.

The chain joins TRBV20-1 to TRBJ1-2; TRBD1 aligns across 9 bases. CDR1 is DFQATT, CDR2 SNEGSKA, per germline (reference sequence). The CDR3 consists of 13 residues. V lost 6 bases and J lost 5; bases outside the gene matches: 7. CDR3: CSAQTGGGYGYTF. The DNA of the CDR3 is TGCAGTGCCCAAACAGGGGGCGGGTATGGCTACACCTTC.

The rearrangement joins TRBV19 to TRBJ2-1, with 7 bases matching TRBD1. Looked up from germline, CDR1 is LNHDA and CDR2 is SQIVND (reference sequence). CDR3 size: 17 residues. V was clipped by 5 bases and J by 3 bases; unmatched bases: 13. The CDR3 here is CASSLRAGTEFYNEQFF. CDR3 coding DNA: TGTGCCAGTAGTCTGCGCGCCGGGACAGAATTCTACAATGAGCAGTTCTTC.

The chain links TRBV7-6 to TRBJ2-3, with 9 bases lining up with TRBD2. J gave up 2 bases and V 2 bases, and 5 bases lay outside the gene matches. Germline V lookup: CDR1 SGHVS, CDR2 FNYEAQ. CDR3 length: 16 residues. The CDR3 protein is CASSLNLAGFTDTQYF. DNA for the CDR3: TGTGCCAGCAGCTTAAACCTAGCGGGGTTCACAGATACGCAGTATTTT.

J is TRBJ1-2 and V is TRBV2, with TRBD1 identical over 7 bases. CDR1 and CDR2 from the germline V gene are SNHLY and FYNNEI. The CDR3 is made up of 15 amino acids. J gave up 8 bases and V 6 bases, and 15 bases lay outside the gene matches. CDR3 bases: TGTGCCAGCAGCCGACAGGGAGTTGGTTTGAAGGGCTACACCTTC. This gives the protein CASSRQGVGLKGYTF.

V and J are TRBV7-8 and TRBJ1-1; TRBD1 matches 9 bases. Germline CDR1 and CDR2: SGHVS and FQNEAQ. The V and J ends lost 4 bases and 11 bases, in that order; junction bases with no gene match: 11. The CDR3 is 14 amino acids. CDR3 coding DNA: TGTGCCAGCAGCTGGGACAGGGACGTTGGTATGGCTTTCTTT. Translated, it gives CASSWDRDVGMAFF.

This rearrangement joins TRBV19 to TRBJ1-1; D may be TRBD1 (6 bases). V was pared by 5 bases and J by 6 bases, with 19 bases between. Germline CDR1 is LNHDA and CDR2 is SQIVND (reference sequence). The CDR3 covers 15 residues. CDR3: CASSGGRGSRAEAFF. In nucleotides, the CDR3 is TGTGCCAGTAGTGGGGGCCGAGGGTCAAGAGCTGAAGCTTTCTTT. Full variable domain (rest looked up from reference TRBV19 and TRBJ1-1): DGGITQSPKYLFRKEGQNVTLSCEQNLNHDAMYWYRQDPGQGLRLIYYSQIVNDFQKGDIAEGYSVSREKKESFPLTVTSAQKNPTAFYLCASSGGRGSRAEAFFGQGTRLTVV.

V gene TRBV29-1 combines with J gene TRBJ2-3; D assignment may be TRBD1 or TRBD2 (7 bases each). CDR3 size: 12 residues. Looked up from germline, CDR1 is SQVTM and CDR2 is ANQGSEA. Between the trimmed V and J ends, which lost 7 bases and 3 bases, there was a span of 11 bases. The CDR3 here is CSGQGLTDTQYF. CDR3 sequence (DNA): TGCAGCGGACAGGGACTAACAGATACGCAGTATTTT.

The V and J genes are TRBV19 and TRBJ1-2, with D tentatively TRBD1 (6 bases). Trimming shortened V by 9 bases and J by 10 bases, and 15 bases separated the two germline ends. There are 11 residues in the CDR3. CDR1 and CDR2 (germline): LNHDA, SQIVND (reference sequence). CDR3 loop: CASTRDTLYTF. For the CDR3, the DNA is TGTGCCAGCACCCGGGACACTCTCTACACCTTC.

Only a few counts were recorded for this clonotype. The chain carries TRBV6-6 and TRBJ2-7; 7 bases line up with TRBD2. CDR1 and CDR2 (germline): MNHNY, SVGAGI (reference sequence). After removal of 5 bases from V and 9 bases from J, the junction contained 13 bases not matched to a gene. The CDR3 consists of 14 residues. The CDR3 is CASSEASGTLRQYF. CDR3 bases: TGTGCCAGCAGTGAGGCTAGCGGAACCCTGAGGCAGTACTTC.